A selection of T cell receptor beta chains follows, all from one sample in a study of graft-versus-host responses after intestinal transplantation. Generated by immunoSEQ multiplex PCR, the TCRdb table keeps only in-frame clones and is missing some. The sample gives over 85,000 clones, 90% to 95% of which show up once; about 0.5% is in the top ten. Their recognized antigens are unknown. The sample was unstimulated CD8+ T cells sorted from spleen or lymph node cells, taken before intestinal transplant. Receptors originate from a human donor who received an intestinal transplant. Each CDR3 is given with its conserved first and last residue. D genes are given only for firm matches.

D gene	V gene	J gene	CDR3 protein
TRBD2	TRBV27	TRBJ2-1	CASSLSRGVSSYNEQFF
TRBD2	TRBV19	TRBJ2-1	CATETSGRIYNEQFF
TRBD2	TRBV9	TRBJ2-3	CASSPRAGGGTDTQYF
-	TRBV15	TRBJ2-5	CATSRVAGGAIQETQYF
-	TRBV4-2	TRBJ1-4	CASSQDTLSGHRSNEKLFF
TRBD1	TRBV5-4	TRBJ1-1	CASSVGTGDTEAFF
TRBD2	TRBV28	TRBJ2-3	CASTPRGREADTQYF
-	TRBV19	TRBJ1-5	CASSMVGGPQPQHF
TRBD2	TRBV5-1	TRBJ2-3	CASRYSGSETDTQYF
TRBD2	TRBV27	-	CASRTPTSGRAYEQYF
-	TRBV30	TRBJ1-1	CAWSVSYTEAFF
TRBD2	TRBV4-1	TRBJ2-3	CASTIAGGSTDTQYF